This is a list of T cell receptor beta chains from one sample in a study of regulatory T cells in long-lasting Graves disease. MiXCR, run by TCRdb on the multiplex PCR reads, gives a single entry per CDR3 protein. The sample shows 350,000 to 500,000 distinct CDR3 sequences, roughly 15% of them seen only once. These data are also associated with another study on T cells in Graves' hyperthyroidism and ophthalmopathy.

The material sequenced was peripheral blood mononuclear cells (PBMCs), taken at new diagnosis, from a patient treated with antithyroid drugs. These TCRs come from a woman younger than 45 with Graves disease. Both conserved end residues are part of each CDR3. Fields, in order: clone size, D gene, V gene, J gene, CDR3 protein, CDR3 DNA. D genes are given only for firm matches. The size field is filled for only some rows; it gives once, few, many or a size class.

size: .; D: TRBD2; V: TRBV7-8; J: TRBJ2-3; CDR3: CASSPRTSGSRDTQYF; DNA: TGTGCCAGCAGCCCCAGGACTAGCGGGAGTCGAGATACGCAGTATTTT
size: many; D: .; V: TRBV15; J: TRBJ2-7; CDR3: CATSRGNYEQYF; DNA: TGTGCCACCAGCAGGGGTAATTACGAGCAGTACTTC
size: .; D: .; V: TRBV5-6; J: TRBJ1-1; CDR3: CASSPTSTTEAFF; DNA: TGTGCCAGCAGCCCCACTAGTACTACCGAAGCTTTCTTT
size: few; D: .; V: TRBV7-9; J: TRBJ1-3; CDR3: CASSSDRDSGNTIYF; DNA: TGTGCCAGCAGCAGCGACAGAGACTCTGGAAACACCATATATTTT
size: many; D: .; V: TRBV7-2; J: TRBJ2-1; CDR3: CASSLGVGGAWFF; DNA: TGTGCCAGCAGCTTAGGGGTAGGTGGAGCGTGGTTCTTC
size: .; D: .; V: TRBV12-5; J: TRBJ2-2; CDR3: CASGLGGGRNTGELFF; DNA: TGTGCTAGTGGTTTGGGAGGAGGGAGAAACACCGGGGAGCTGTTTTTT
size: once; D: .; V: TRBV28; J: TRBJ1-1; CDR3: CASSLRAGSGNTEAFF; DNA: TGTGCCAGCAGTTTGAGAGCGGGGAGTGGGAACACTGAAGCTTTCTTT
size: many; D: .; V: TRBV18; J: TRBJ1-2; CDR3: CASSPEGAGGYTF; DNA: TGTGCCAGCTCACCTGAGGGCGCGGGAGGCTACACCTTC
size: few; D: .; V: TRBV14; J: TRBJ1-1; CDR3: CASSQDGSGIMNTEAFF; DNA: TGTGCCAGCAGCCAAGATGGGTCAGGCATTATGAACACTGAAGCTTTCTTT
size: many; D: .; V: TRBV20-1; J: TRBJ2-1; CDR3: CSAGHGSSYNEQFF; DNA: TGCAGTGCTGGGCACGGAAGCTCCTACAATGAGCAGTTCTTC
size: many; D: .; V: TRBV20-1; J: TRBJ2-1; CDR3: CSADQPTVGGWNEQFF; DNA: TGCAGTGCCGACCAACCCACGGTTGGCGGATGGAATGAGCAGTTCTTC
size: few; D: .; V: TRBV28; J: TRBJ1-1; CDR3: CASTGYTEAFF; DNA: TGTGCCAGCACGGGTTATACTGAAGCTTTCTTT
size: many; D: .; V: TRBV27; J: TRBJ1-2; CDR3: CASSRPGGHGYTF; DNA: TGTGCCAGCAGTCGACCCGGGGGGCATGGCTACACCTTC
size: few; D: .; V: TRBV20-1; J: TRBJ2-7; CDR3: CSARSNTRGTDEQYF; DNA: TGCAGTGCTAGATCGAATACCCGGGGAACTGACGAGCAGTACTTC
size: .; D: .; V: TRBV7-2; J: TRBJ1-5; CDR3: CASSLAGINQPQHF; DNA: TGTGCCAGCAGCTTAGCGGGGATTAATCAGCCCCAGCATTTT
size: many; D: .; V: TRBV7-9; J: TRBJ1-1; CDR3: CASSQEAVALTEAFF; DNA: TGTGCCAGCAGCCAGGAGGCAGTGGCCCTCACTGAAGCTTTCTTT
size: few; D: TRBD2; V: TRBV20-1; J: TRBJ2-7; CDR3: CSARILASGSYEQYF; DNA: TGCAGTGCTAGAATTTTAGCTAGCGGGAGCTACGAGCAGTACTTC
size: many; D: .; V: TRBV10-3; J: TRBJ2-5; CDR3: CAISDPLGQETQYF; DNA: TGTGCCATCAGTGACCCTTTGGGGCAAGAGACCCAGTACTTC
size: few; D: TRBD1; V: TRBV9; J: TRBJ2-1; CDR3: CASSGGGASSEQFF; DNA: TGTGCCAGCAGCGGAGGGGGCGCTTCTAGTGAGCAGTTCTTC
size: many; D: .; V: TRBV20-1; J: TRBJ2-5; CDR3: CSARSPDYSLQETQYF; DNA: TGCAGTGCTAGATCTCCGGACTACAGCCTACAAGAGACCCAGTACTTC